This T cell receptor beta chain stems from a study of tumor-infiltrating lymphocytes in primary liver carcinoma. Across the whole study: Aged between 30 and 69 years, the patients were men and women.

A word on this clonotype: This clone may be a read error of a much larger clone one base away.

Synthesis of TCR beta cDNA was carried out from 500 ng total RNA with a constant-region primer. What produced the TCR beta libraries was three nested multiplex PCR rounds using slightly modified ARM-PCR. Researchers ran the first two PCR rounds for roughly 11 cycles each with TRBV1-TRBV30 forward primers and a C-beta reverse primer. Each CDR3 protein is one row after TCRdb ran MiXCR on the multiplex PCR reads. The sample carries 320,000 or so distinct CDR3 sequences, about 62% recorded once. Trimming removed 0 bases from V and 8 bases from J, with 16 bases in between. Germline-derived CDR1 and CDR2 are SGHKS and YYEKEE (reference sequence). The CDR3 sequence is 15 residues long. Blood RNA was derived from unsorted whole blood, and germline DNA was extracted too.

The specimen was peripheral blood. The chain uses TRBV5-5 and TRBJ2-3; D perhaps matches TRBD1 (5 bases). This sequence originates from a man aged 35 to 55 with primary liver carcinoma and hepatitis B virus infection. For the CDR3, the DNA is TGTGCCAGCAGCTTGGATCTGGGGCCCCGAGGTACGCAGTATTTT. Translated: CASSLDLGPRGTQYF.